This TCR beta chain was retrieved from a study of cytomegalovirus exposure and HLA in healthy donors. Broader study findings: Some segments of the V type, notably TRBV6-2 and TRBV6-3, were excluded as indistinguishable. Later analysis reportedly placed an Asian-associated ancestry cluster below the roughly 680-donor mean in N-insertions.

The length of the CDR3 is 12 residues. V gave up 1 base and J gave up 8 bases, with 8 bases separating them. Germline CDR1 SEHNR, CDR2 FQNEAQ (reference sequence). PCR employed 60 Vbeta and 13 Jbeta primers. Using immunoSEQ multiplex PCR, the repertoire was profiled, and TCRdb retains in-frame clones only, with some absent. The sample consists of fewer than 200,000 clones, 70% to 80% of them appearing once. A word on this clone: Its target is unknown.

The chain couples TRBV7-9 to TRBJ1-1; D unresolved. The TCR sequence derives from a man in his 60s in good health and CMV-seronegative. The specimen was PBMCs. CDR3 amino acids: CASSLVLSEAFF. Here the CDR3 DNA reads TGTGCCAGCAGCTTAGTCCTGTCCGAAGCTTTCTTT.